This passage covers 26 T cell receptor beta chains from one sample sequenced in a study of cytomegalovirus exposure and HLA in healthy donors. PCR involved 60 Vbeta and 13 Jbeta primers. Clones were read by immunoSEQ multiplex PCR, and TCRdb kept only the in-frame ones, dropping some. The profile shows 150,000 to 200,000 clones, roughly 74% of them singletons. Input material: PBMCs. These receptors were collected from a man aged 18 to 35 in good health and CMV-seropositive.

The rearrangement joins TRBV9 to TRBJ2-6; D is ambiguous. V was pared by 4 bases and J by 0 bases, with 5 bases between. The CDR3 sequence is 14 residues long. In germline, CDR1 is SGDLS, CDR2 YYNGEE. This CDR3 reads CASSFNSGANVLTF. The DNA of the CDR3 is TGTGCCAGCAGCTTCAACTCTGGGGCCAACGTCCTGACTTTC. Full variable domain (missing parts from reference TRBV9 and TRBJ2-6): DSGVTQTPKHLITATGQRVTLRCSPRSGDLSVYWYQQSLDQGLQFLIQYYNGEERAKGNILERFSAQQFPDLHSELNLSSLELGDSALYFCASSFNSGANVLTFGAGSRLTVL.

This clone was found a few times. The chain carries TRBV2 and TRBJ2-7, with 9 bases aligning to TRBD2. Germline CDR1 reads SNHLY; CDR2 reads FYNNEI. The CDR3 is 14 amino acids. Germline trimming cut 7 bases from V and 3 bases from J; bases unmatched to any gene: 7. CDR3 residues: CASNGLAGLYEQYF. The CDR3 bases are TGTGCCAGCAATGGTCTAGCGGGACTCTACGAGCAGTACTTC.

The chain carries TRBV4-1 and TRBJ1-4, with a tentative D call TRBD1 (5 bases). The CDR3 runs to 16 residues. Trimming shortened V by 8 bases and J by 14 bases, and 30 bases separated the two germline ends. Germline V gene data show CDR1 as MGHRA and CDR2 as YSYEKL. CDR3 bases: TGCGCCAGCGCTCCTGAGGGACTCCGGGCCCCTCGCAAGCTGTTTTTT. Translation gives CASAPEGLRAPRKLFF.

The chain links TRBV9 to TRBJ2-7, with 8 bases aligning to TRBD1. This CDR3 has 15 residues. V trimming: 0 bases; J trimming: 4 bases; junction bases outside the gene matches: 6. Germline loops: CDR1 SGDLS, CDR2 YYNGEE. CDR3 nucleotide sequence: TGTGCCAGCAGCGTAGCGGCAGGGGGCAGTTACGAGCAGTACTTC. Translated: CASSVAAGGSYEQYF.

This clone was recorded only once. The rearrangement joins TRBV5-1 to TRBJ2-1, with D maybe TRBD2 (7 bases). V lost 4 bases and J lost 5, with 22 bases in between. This CDR3 contains 17 residues. Looked up from germline, CDR1 is SGHRS and CDR2 is YFSETQ. Here the CDR3 DNA reads TGCGCCAGCAGCCCCTGGGGGGGGGCGGGAGCCCACAATGAGCAGTTCTTC. Translating it yields CASSPWGGAGAHNEQFF. Looking up the rest from reference TRBV5-1 and TRBJ2-1 gives the full variable domain: KAGVTQTPRYLIKTRGQQVTLSCSPISGHRSVSWYQQTPGQGLQFLFEYFSETQRNKGNFPGRFSGRQFSNSRSEMNVSTLELGDSALYLCASSPWGGAGAHNEQFFGPGTRLTVL.

This clone was seen only once. This chain joins TRBV28 and TRBJ1-1, with D possibly being TRBD1 (6 bases). This CDR3 has 13 amino acids. The germline V gene encodes CDR1 MDHEN and CDR2 SYDVKM. V dropped 10 bases and J dropped 4 bases, with 16 bases sitting between them. CDR3 region: CAILKGRGTEAFF. In DNA, the CDR3 is TGTGCCATTCTCAAGGGCAGGGGCACTGAAGCTTTCTTT.

The chain's CDR3 is CASRSDPRRGYTF. The CDR3 DNA follows: TGCGCCAGCAGGAGCGACCCAAGGAGAGGCTACACCTTC. This chain uses TRBV5-1 with TRBJ1-2; D is unclear. V gave up 5 bases and J gave up 8 bases, with 16 bases separating them. There are 13 residues in the CDR3. Germline CDR1 reads SGHRS; CDR2 reads YFSETQ.

This chain links TRBV27 with TRBJ1-1, with D tentatively TRBD1 (5 bases). Per germline, CDR1 MNHEY and CDR2 SMNVEV (reference sequence). CDR3 length equals 13 residues. Trimming stripped 3 bases from V and 2 bases from J, with 7 bases between. The CDR3 DNA sequence: TGTGCCAGCAGTTTGGGACTTAACACTGAAGCTTTCTTT. It codes for CASSLGLNTEAFF.

This clone has just a few counts. This chain links TRBV2 with TRBJ2-6, with D possibly being TRBD1 (5 bases). Germline CDR1 SNHLY, CDR2 FYNNEI. This CDR3 comprises 18 residues. V was clipped by 8 bases and J by 2 bases, with 22 bases between them. The CDR3 is CASGLNRISRAGANVLTF. The CDR3 region has the DNA TGTGCCAGCGGCCTAAACAGGATCAGTCGGGCTGGGGCCAACGTCCTGACTTTC.

This clone was counted a few times. CDR3 nucleotide sequence: TGTGCCAGTAGACCGGGACCTGGGGGGAACTACGAGCAGTACTTC. This gives the protein CASRPGPGGNYEQYF. The chain is built from TRBV19 and TRBJ2-7; perhaps TRBD2 as D (6 bases). This CDR3 is built from 15 residues. Trimming took 6 bases from V and 3 from J, leaving 18 bases between them. The germline V gene encodes CDR1 LNHDA and CDR2 SQIVND (reference sequence).

In this sample, this clone turned up a few times. This chain links TRBV2 with TRBJ1-4, with D possibly matching TRBD1 (6 bases). V was clipped by 4 bases and J by 6 bases, with 18 bases between them. The CDR3 sequence is 16 residues long. The V gene's germline CDR1 is SNHLY and CDR2 FYNNEI. The CDR3 DNA reads as TGTGCCAGCAGTGTCAACAGGGCCCGCGCCTATGAAAAACTGTTTTTT. Translation gives CASSVNRARAYEKLFF.

This chain joins TRBV15 and TRBJ2-1, with a weak D call TRBD2 (6 bases). CDR3 length: 13 amino acids. The germline V gene encodes CDR1 LNHNV and CDR2 YYDKDF (reference sequence). With 5 bases removed from V and 11 bases from J, the gap between germline ends came to 16 bases. The CDR3 sequence: CATSEGLLNKQFF. The CDR3 nucleotides read TGTGCCACCAGCGAGGGACTCCTAAATAAGCAGTTCTTC. The variable domain in full, with the rest retrieved from reference TRBV15 and TRBJ2-1, is DAMVIQNPRYQVTQFGKPVTLSCSQTLNHNVMYWYQQKSSQAPKLLFHYYDKDFNNEADTPDNFQSRRPNTSFCFLDIRSPGLGDTAMYLCATSEGLLNKQFFGPGTRLTVL.

DNA for the CDR3: TGTGCCAGCAGCGTAGAGTTTGGACAGGCAACCCTACAATCCTACGAGCAGTACTTC. This sequence encodes CASSVEFGQATLQSYEQYF. The chain employs TRBV9 and TRBJ2-7; 7 bases agree with TRBD1. Germline trimming cut 0 bases from V and 1 base from J; bases unmatched to any gene: 16. Per the germline V gene, CDR1 is SGDLS and CDR2 is YYNGEE. There are 19 residues in the CDR3.

The chain recombines TRBV6-5 with TRBJ1-2; weak D call: TRBD1 (6 bases). Trimming cost V 2 bases and J 4 bases, with 11 bases left between them. The V gene's germline CDR1 is MNHEY and CDR2 SVGAGI. This CDR3 has 14 amino acids. The CDR3 spells CASSYPGQPYGYTF. In DNA form, the CDR3 reads TGTGCCAGCAGTTACCCGGGACAACCCTATGGCTACACCTTC.

The J gene is TRBJ2-1, the V gene TRBV19; D is uncertain. V was cut by 5 bases and J by 13 bases, with 18 bases left in between. The CDR3 contains 13 residues. Germline-derived CDR1 and CDR2 are LNHDA and SQIVND (reference sequence). CDR3 bases: TGTGCCAGTAGTGTCCTCGACCGGAGAAGTCAGTTCTTC. This translates into CASSVLDRRSQFF.

The V call is TRBV5-1, the J call TRBJ2-5; 8 bases are shared with TRBD2. From germline, CDR1 is SGHRS and CDR2 YFSETQ. The CDR3 totals 18 residues. Trimming removed 1 base from V and 4 bases from J; junction bases left unmatched: 15. CDR3 DNA: TGCGCCAGCAGCTTGTTAGGGCTAGCGGGCAGGCGAGGAGAGACCCAGTACTTC. Translated: CASSLLGLAGRRGETQYF.

The chain's CDR3 is CATSGGSPDTQYF. The DNA of the CDR3 is TGTGCCACCTCGGGGGGTAGCCCAGATACGCAGTATTTT. This sequence joins TRBV7-9 and TRBJ2-3; 7 bases are a match to TRBD2. V shed 10 bases and J 4 bases; nucleotides not matched to a gene: 8. The CDR3 consists of 13 residues. In germline, CDR1 is SEHNR, CDR2 FQNEAQ (reference sequence). The entire variable domain, with the rest obtained from reference TRBV7-9 and TRBJ2-3, is as follows: DTGVSQNPRHKITKRGQNVTFRCDPISEHNRLYWYRQTLGQGPEFLTYFQNEAQLEKSRLLSDRFSAERPKGSFSTLEIQRTEQGDSAMYLCATSGGSPDTQYFGPGTRLTVL.

As concerns this clone: One end of the junction is discordant with germline, which a read error may explain. The CDR3 DNA reads TGTCCCAGCAGTTTAGGCGATGGGCCCGCTCAGCCCCAGCATTTT. This encodes CPSSLGDGPAQPQHF. J is TRBJ1-5 and V is TRBV28; unclear D gene. CDR3 size: 15 residues. CDR1 MDHEN and CDR2 SYDVKM come from the germline V gene. Together with reference TRBV28 and TRBJ1-5, the CDR3 gives the full variable domain: DVKVTQSSRYLVKRTGEKVFLECVQDMDHENMFWYRQDPGLGLRLIYFSYDVKMKEKGDIPEGYSVSREKKERFSLILESASTNQTSMYLCPSSLGDGPAQPQHFGDGTRLSIL.

The chain uses TRBV10-1 and TRBJ2-7; 10 positions match TRBD2. CDR3 length: 14 residues. Trimming at V came to 5 bases and at J to 0 bases, leaving 1 base not matched to a gene. Per germline, CDR1 WNHNN and CDR2 SYGVQD (reference sequence). The CDR3 coding sequence is TGCGCCAGCAGTCCTAGCGGGAGCTCCTACGAGCAGTACTTC. Translation gives CASSPSGSSYEQYF.

The rearrangement joins TRBV2 to TRBJ2-2; TRBD1 aligns across 9 bases. CDR3 size: 15 residues. Looked up from germline, CDR1 is SNHLY and CDR2 is FYNNEI. Trimming cost V 7 bases and J 3 bases; bases outside gene matches: 6. CDR3 coding DNA: TGTGCCAGCAAGTTACAGGGGGCAGACACCGGGGAGCTGTTTTTT. Amino acid sequence: CASKLQGADTGELFF.

The rearrangement links TRBV6-1 to TRBJ2-3, with D tentatively TRBD1 (6 bases). The germline CDR1 and CDR2 sequences are MNHNS and SASEGT. The CDR3 covers 12 residues. V lost 6 bases and J 7 bases, leaving 11 bases between the germline ends. CDR3 DNA: TGTGCCAGCAGGGACAGTGGGAATACGCAGTATTTT. Translating it yields CASRDSGNTQYF.

This clone was observed a single time. The genes are TRBV7-9 and TRBJ1-4; TRBD1 matches at 10 bases. The CDR3 length is 17 residues. J lost 7 bases, V lost 1 base, and 9 bases had no gene match. Germline V gives CDR1 SEHNR, CDR2 FQNEAQ (reference sequence). The CDR3 here is CASSLGPPGTGVEKLFF. Here the CDR3 DNA reads TGTGCCAGCAGCTTAGGCCCTCCCGGGACAGGGGTTGAAAAACTGTTTTTT.

This clone showed up just a few times. The chain uses TRBV6-1 and TRBJ2-1; 9 bases line up with TRBD2. Germline-derived CDR1 and CDR2 are MNHNS and SASEGT. V lost 1 base, J lost 6 bases, and 7 bases stayed unmatched. The CDR3 sequence is 16 residues long. The CDR3 spells CASSEGIAGVINEQFF. CDR3 DNA: TGTGCCAGCAGTGAAGGGATAGCGGGAGTTATCAATGAGCAGTTCTTC.

The chain carries TRBV14 and TRBJ2-7; D remains unclear. V lost 2 bases and J lost 6, with 5 bases in between. This CDR3 has 11 residues. Germline CDR1 and CDR2: SGHDN and FVKESK. This CDR3 is CASSQSVEQYF. The CDR3 DNA follows: TGTGCCAGCAGCCAATCGGTCGAGCAGTACTTC.

This clone was observed a few times. The J gene is TRBJ2-2, the V gene TRBV5-1; 10 nucleotides agree with TRBD1. The CDR3 is 16 residues long. The trim removed 4 bases at V and 2 bases at J, leaving 5 bases unmatched. The germline gives CDR1 SGHRS, CDR2 YFSETQ. The DNA for the CDR3 is TGCGCCAGCAGCCTCCGGGACAGGGGTAACACCGGGGAGCTGTTTTTT. Translation: CASSLRDRGNTGELFF.

The J gene is TRBJ2-5, the V gene TRBV5-1; the match to TRBD2 covers 8 bases. The CDR3 length is 15 residues. In germline, CDR1 is SGHRS, CDR2 YFSETQ. The J segment lost 5 bases and the V segment lost 0 bases, leaving 6 bases of the junction unmatched. The CDR3 nucleotides read TGCGCCAGCAGCTTGGCCGGGACTAGACCCGAGACCCAGTACTTC. This gives the protein CASSLAGTRPETQYF.